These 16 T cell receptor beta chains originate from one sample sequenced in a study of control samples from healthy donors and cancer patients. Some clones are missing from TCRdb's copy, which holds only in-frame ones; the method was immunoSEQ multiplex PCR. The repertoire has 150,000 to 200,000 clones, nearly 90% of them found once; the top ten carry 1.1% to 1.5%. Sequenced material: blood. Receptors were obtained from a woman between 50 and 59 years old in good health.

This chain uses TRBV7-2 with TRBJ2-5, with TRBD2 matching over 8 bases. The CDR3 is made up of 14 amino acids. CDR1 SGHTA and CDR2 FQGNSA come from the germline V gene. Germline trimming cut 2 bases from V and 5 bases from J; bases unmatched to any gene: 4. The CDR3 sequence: CASSLRRGVETQYF. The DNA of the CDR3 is TGTGCCAGCAGCTTAAGGCGGGGGGTTGAGACCCAGTACTTC.

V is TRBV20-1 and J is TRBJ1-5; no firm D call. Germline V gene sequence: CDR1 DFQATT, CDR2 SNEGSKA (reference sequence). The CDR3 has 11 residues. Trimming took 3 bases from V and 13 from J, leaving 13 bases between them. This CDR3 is CSARAGPGQHF. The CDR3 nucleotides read TGCAGTGCTAGGGCGGGTCCGGGGCAGCATTTT.

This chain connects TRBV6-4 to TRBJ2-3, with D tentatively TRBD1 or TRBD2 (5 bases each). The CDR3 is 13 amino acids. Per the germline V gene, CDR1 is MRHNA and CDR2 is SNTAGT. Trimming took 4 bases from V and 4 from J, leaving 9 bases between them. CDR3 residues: CASSVGDADTQYF. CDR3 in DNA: TGTGCCAGCAGTGTAGGGGACGCAGATACGCAGTATTTT.

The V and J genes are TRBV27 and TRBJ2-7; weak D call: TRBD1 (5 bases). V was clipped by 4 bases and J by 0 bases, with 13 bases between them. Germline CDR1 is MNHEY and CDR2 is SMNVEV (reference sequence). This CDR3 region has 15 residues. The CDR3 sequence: CASSSTVYRSYEQYF. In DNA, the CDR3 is TGTGCCAGCAGTTCGACAGTCTACCGCTCCTACGAGCAGTACTTC.

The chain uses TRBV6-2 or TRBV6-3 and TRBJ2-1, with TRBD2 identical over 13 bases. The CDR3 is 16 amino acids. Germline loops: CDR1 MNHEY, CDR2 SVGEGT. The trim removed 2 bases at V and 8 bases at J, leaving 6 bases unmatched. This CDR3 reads CASSYQLAGGPYEQFF. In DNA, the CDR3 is TGTGCCAGCAGTTACCAACTAGCGGGAGGGCCCTATGAGCAGTTCTTC.

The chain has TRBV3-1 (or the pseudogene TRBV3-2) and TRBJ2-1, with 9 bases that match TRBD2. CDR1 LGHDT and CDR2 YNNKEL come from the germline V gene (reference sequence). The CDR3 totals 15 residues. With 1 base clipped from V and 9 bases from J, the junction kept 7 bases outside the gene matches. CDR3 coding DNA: TGTGCCAGCAGCCAAGTAGGGAGCGGGAGGCCTGAGCAGTTCTTC. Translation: CASSQVGSGRPEQFF.

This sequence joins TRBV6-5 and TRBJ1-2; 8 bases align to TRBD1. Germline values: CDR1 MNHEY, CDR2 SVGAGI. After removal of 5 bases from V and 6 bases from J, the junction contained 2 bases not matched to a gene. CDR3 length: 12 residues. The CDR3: CASSKTGDGYTF. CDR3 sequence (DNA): TGTGCCAGCAGTAAGACAGGGGATGGCTACACCTTC.

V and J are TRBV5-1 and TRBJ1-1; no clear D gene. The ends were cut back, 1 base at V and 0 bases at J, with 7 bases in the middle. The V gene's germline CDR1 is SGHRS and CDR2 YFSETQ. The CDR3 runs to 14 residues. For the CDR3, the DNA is TGCGCCAGCAGCTTGACAGTGATGAACACTGAAGCTTTCTTT. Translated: CASSLTVMNTEAFF.

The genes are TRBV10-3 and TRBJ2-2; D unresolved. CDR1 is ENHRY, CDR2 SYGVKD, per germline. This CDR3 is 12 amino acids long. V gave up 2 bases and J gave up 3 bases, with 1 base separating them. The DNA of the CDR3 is TGTGCCATCAGTGAGGACACCGGGGAGCTGTTTTTT. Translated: CAISEDTGELFF.

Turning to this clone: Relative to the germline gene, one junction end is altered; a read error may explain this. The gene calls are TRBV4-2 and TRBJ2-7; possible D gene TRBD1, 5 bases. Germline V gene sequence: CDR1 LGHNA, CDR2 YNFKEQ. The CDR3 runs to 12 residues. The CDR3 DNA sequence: TGTGCCAGCAGCGAAGACAGCGCGAAGCAGTACTTC. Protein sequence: CASSEDSAKQYF.

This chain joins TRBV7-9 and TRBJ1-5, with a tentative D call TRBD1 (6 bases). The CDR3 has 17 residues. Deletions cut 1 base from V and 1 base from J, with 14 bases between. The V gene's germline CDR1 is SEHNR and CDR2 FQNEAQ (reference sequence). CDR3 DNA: TGTGCCAGCAGCTTAGGCGGGGGGCGATCGAGCAATCAGCCCCAGCATTTT. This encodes CASSLGGGRSSNQPQHF. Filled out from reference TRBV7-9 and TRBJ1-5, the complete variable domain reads DTGVSQNPRHKITKRGQNVTFRCDPISEHNRLYWYRQTLGQGPEFLTYFQNEAQLEKSRLLSDRFSAERPKGSFSTLEIQRTEQGDSAMYLCASSLGGGRSSNQPQHFGDGTRLSIL.

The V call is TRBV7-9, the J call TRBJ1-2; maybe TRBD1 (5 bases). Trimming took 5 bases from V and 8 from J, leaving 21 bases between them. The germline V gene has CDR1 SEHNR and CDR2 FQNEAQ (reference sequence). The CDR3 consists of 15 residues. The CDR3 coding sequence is TGTGCCAGCAGCCCTACCGGGCCCCGGGGGTACGGCTACACCTTC. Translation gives CASSPTGPRGYGYTF.

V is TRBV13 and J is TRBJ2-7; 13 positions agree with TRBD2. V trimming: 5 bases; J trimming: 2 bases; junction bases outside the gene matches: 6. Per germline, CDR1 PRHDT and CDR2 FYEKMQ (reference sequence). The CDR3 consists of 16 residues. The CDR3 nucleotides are TGTGCCAGCAGCCGGTCCGGGACTAGCGGGACCTACGAGCAGTACTTC. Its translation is CASSRSGTSGTYEQYF.

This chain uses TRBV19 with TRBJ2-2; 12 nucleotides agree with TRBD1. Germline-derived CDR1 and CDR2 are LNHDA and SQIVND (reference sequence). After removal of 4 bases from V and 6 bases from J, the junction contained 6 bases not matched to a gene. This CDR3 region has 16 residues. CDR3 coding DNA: TGTGCCAGTAGTACCGGGACAGGGGGCCGTGCCGGGGAGCTGTTTTTT. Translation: CASSTGTGGRAGELFF. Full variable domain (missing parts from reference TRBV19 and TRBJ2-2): DGGITQSPKYLFRKEGQNVTLSCEQNLNHDAMYWYRQDPGQGLRLIYYSQIVNDFQKGDIAEGYSVSREKKESFPLTVTSAQKNPTAFYLCASSTGTGGRAGELFFGEGSRLTVL.

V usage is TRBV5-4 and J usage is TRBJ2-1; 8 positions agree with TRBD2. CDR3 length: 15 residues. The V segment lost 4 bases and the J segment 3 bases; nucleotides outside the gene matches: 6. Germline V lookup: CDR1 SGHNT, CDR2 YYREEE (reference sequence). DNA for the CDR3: TGTGCCAGCAGCCCCCAAACTAGCGGCTACAATGAGCAGTTCTTC. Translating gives CASSPQTSGYNEQFF.

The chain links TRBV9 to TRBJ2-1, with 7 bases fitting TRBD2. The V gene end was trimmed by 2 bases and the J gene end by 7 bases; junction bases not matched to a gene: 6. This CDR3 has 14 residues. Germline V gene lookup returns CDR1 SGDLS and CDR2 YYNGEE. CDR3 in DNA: TGTGCCAGCAGCGTGAGGTACGGGGGGAATGAGCAGTTCTTC. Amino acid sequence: CASSVRYGGNEQFF.